The 30 T cell receptor beta chains presented below share a single source sample, sequenced in a study of T-cell reconstitution after alpha-beta-depleted transplantation in children. Library preparation (for TCRbeta) was performed with unique molecular identifiers. TCRdb analysed the PCR reads with MiXCR anew, one entry per CDR3 protein. The sample yields 100,000 to 120,000 distinct CDR3 sequences, 10% to 13% seen once. The sample was PBMCs from the stem cell graft donor, taken from the stem cell graft. The receptor source for this set is a human donor who donated a stem cell graft to a child with acute lymphoblastic leukemia.

The table lists this clonotype with many counts. This sequence joins TRBV7-9 and TRBJ1-4; the match to TRBD1 covers 8 bases. CDR1 is SEHNR, CDR2 FQNEAQ, per germline (reference sequence). Trimming cost V 11 bases and J 5 bases; bases outside gene matches: 10. The CDR3 length is 14 residues. CDR3 sequence (DNA): TGTGCCGTCGAAGGAGGGACAGGCAATGAAAAACTGTTTTTT. It codes for CAVEGGTGNEKLFF. The variable domain in full, with the rest retrieved from reference TRBV7-9 and TRBJ1-4, is DTGVSQNPRHKITKRGQNVTFRCDPISEHNRLYWYRQTLGQGPEFLTYFQNEAQLEKSRLLSDRFSAERPKGSFSTLEIQRTEQGDSAMYLCAVEGGTGNEKLFFGSGTQLSVL.

The chain is built from TRBV6-2 or TRBV6-3 and TRBJ2-7; D assignment may be TRBD1 or TRBD2 (5 bases each). The CDR3 is 16 residues long. The V end lost 5 bases, the J end lost 0 bases, and 17 bases lay between the germline ends. The V gene's germline CDR1 is MNHEY and CDR2 SVGEGT. In DNA, the CDR3 is TGTGCCAGCAGTCTACCGGGACGGCCCAACTCCTACGAGCAGTACTTC. The encoded protein is CASSLPGRPNSYEQYF.

This clonotype was seen at least ten times. The chain carries TRBV4-3 and TRBJ2-5; TRBD1 aligns across 8 bases. Germline V CDR1 and CDR2: LGHNA, YSLEER. The V and J ends lost 3 bases and 5 bases, in that order; junction bases with no gene match: 5. There are 14 residues in the CDR3. CDR3 residues: CASSQGGTGETQYF. The CDR3 DNA is TGCGCCAGCAGCCAGGGCGGGACAGGCGAGACCCAGTACTTC.

A few counts support this clonotype. The chain combines TRBV7-2 with TRBJ1-1, with no clear D. In germline, CDR1 is SGHTA, CDR2 FQGNSA. The CDR3 runs 13 residues. V was clipped by 3 bases and J by 1 base, with 6 bases between them. The CDR3 sequence: CASSFGGNTEAFF. The CDR3 nucleotides read TGTGCCAGCAGCTTCGGCGGGAACACTGAAGCTTTCTTT.

This clonotype was counted many times. This chain uses TRBV7-2 with TRBJ2-1; D is unresolved. Germline V CDR1 and CDR2: SGHTA, FQGNSA. The CDR3 covers 15 residues. V lost 2 bases to trimming and J lost 7 bases, with 15 bases between them. The CDR3 spells CASSLRRRVNNEQFF. The CDR3 nucleotides read TGTGCCAGCAGCTTACGCCGGCGTGTCAATAATGAGCAGTTCTTC.

In this sample, this clonotype turned up many times. The rearrangement uses TRBV27 and TRBJ2-7, with 11 bases matching TRBD2. Germline V lookup: CDR1 MNHEY, CDR2 SMNVEV (reference sequence). The trim removed 4 bases at V and 5 bases at J, leaving 7 bases unmatched. The length of the CDR3 is 15 residues. CDR3 in amino acids: CASSWVAGGPHEQYF. For the CDR3, the DNA is TGTGCCAGCAGTTGGGTAGCGGGAGGGCCCCACGAGCAGTACTTC.

In this sample, this clonotype turned up once. A much larger clone sits a single nucleotide away, making a read error possible. A read error is likely, as this CDR3 ends without the conserved phenylalanine or tryptophan. It is unclear where the CDR3 begins or ends on the DNA, so no DNA is shown, and the CDR3 is as TCRdb lists it. CDR3 in amino acids: CASSTGTIHAKV. This rearrangement joins TRBV28 to TRBJ2-3; TRBD2 is the table's D call, not checked against the DNA. From its first to its last residue, the CDR3 has 12 amino acids. Germline lookup yields CDR1 MDHEN and CDR2 SYDVKM.

This clonotype was observed at least ten times. The V and J genes are TRBV10-3 and TRBJ2-5; 11 bases agree with TRBD2. Germline V CDR1 and CDR2: ENHRY, SYGVKD. This CDR3 is 17 amino acids long. V dropped 2 bases and J dropped 5; count of bases not matched to a gene: 10. The CDR3 DNA reads as TGTGCCATCAGTGAGGTGTCTAGCGGGGGGCCCAGGGAGACCCAGTACTTC. This encodes CAISEVSSGGPRETQYF.

Ten or more counts support this clonotype. V and J are TRBV29-1 and TRBJ2-7, with D perhaps matching TRBD2 (5 bases). V lost 2 bases and J lost 5, with 13 bases in between. This CDR3 has 13 amino acids. The germline gives CDR1 SQVTM, CDR2 ANQGSEA. This CDR3 reads CSVEWTVGHEQYF. CDR3 DNA sequence: TGCAGCGTTGAATGGACTGTCGGCCACGAGCAGTACTTC.

This clonotype was seen at least ten times. The V and J genes are TRBV28 and TRBJ2-5, with 11 bases matching TRBD2. The CDR3 runs 15 residues. Germline CDR1 reads MDHEN; CDR2 reads SYDVKM. With 4 bases clipped from V and 4 bases from J, the junction kept 5 bases outside the gene matches. The CDR3 is CASSSLAGGGETQYF. The CDR3 DNA sequence: TGTGCCAGCAGTTCCCTAGCGGGAGGTGGAGAGACCCAGTACTTC.

This clonotype was counted ten times or more. The chain employs TRBV6-5 and TRBJ2-2; D not certain. The ends were cut back, 5 bases at V and 0 bases at J, with 10 bases in the middle. Germline V gene sequence: CDR1 MNHEY, CDR2 SVGAGI. The CDR3 is 15 amino acids. In nucleotides, the CDR3 is TGTGCCAGCAGTCGCACACTTGCGAACACCGGGGAGCTGTTTTTT. This sequence encodes CASSRTLANTGELFF.

This clonotype was recorded many times. The chain carries TRBV6-6 and TRBJ1-5; TRBD1 matches 7 bases. Germline values: CDR1 MNHNY, CDR2 SVGAGI (reference sequence). The J segment lost 0 bases and the V segment lost 8 bases, leaving 1 base of the junction unmatched. The CDR3 loop spans 13 amino acids. CDR3 nucleotide sequence: TGTGCCAGCCAGGGGGATAGCAATCAGCCCCAGCATTTT. Its translation is CASQGDSNQPQHF.

At least ten counts were recorded for this clonotype. J is TRBJ2-1 and V is TRBV5-6; TRBD2 matches at 9 bases. The junction had 6 bases not matched to a gene; V was cut back by 0 bases and J by 5 bases. This CDR3 region has 16 residues. The germline V gene has CDR1 SGHDT and CDR2 YYEEEE. In nucleotides, the CDR3 is TGTGCCAGCAGCTTGGAGAGTGGCGGGAGGGACAATGAGCAGTTCTTC. Protein: CASSLESGGRDNEQFF. Combining the CDR3 with reference TRBV5-6 and TRBJ2-1 gives the whole variable domain DAGVTQSPTHLIKTRGQQVTLRCSPKSGHDTVSWYQQALGQGPQFIFQYYEEEERQRGNFPDRFSGHQFPNYSSELNVNALLLGDSALYLCASSLESGGRDNEQFFGPGTRLTVL.

This clonotype showed up many times. The J gene is TRBJ2-7, the V gene TRBV7-9, with 7 bases fitting TRBD2. CDR3 length: 15 residues. Trimming cost V 1 base and J 3 bases; bases outside gene matches: 6. CDR1 and CDR2 (germline): SEHNR, FQNEAQ (reference sequence). CDR3 sequence (DNA): TGTGCCAGCAGCTTAGTCGGCGGGAGAAGCTACGAGCAGTACTTC. Translation gives CASSLVGGRSYEQYF.

This clonotype was counted ten times or more. This chain uses TRBV5-5 with TRBJ2-1; 9 nucleotides match TRBD2. This CDR3 has 17 residues. The germline V gene encodes CDR1 SGHKS and CDR2 YYEKEE (reference sequence). V gave up 1 base and J gave up 5 bases; unmatched junction bases: 10. The CDR3 loop is CASSLRGLALMDNEQFF. The CDR3 DNA reads as TGTGCCAGCAGCTTGAGGGGACTAGCTCTTATGGACAATGAGCAGTTCTTC.

Concerning this clonotype: With a much larger clone just one base away, this may be a read error. This chain joins TRBV6-2 or TRBV6-3 and TRBJ1-2, with D possibly being TRBD1 (5 bases). CDR3 length: 14 residues. Germline V gene lookup returns CDR1 MNHEY and CDR2 SVGEGT. V lost 8 bases, J lost 7 bases, and 20 bases lay in between. The CDR3 protein is CASARDGGKPGYTF. The DNA for the CDR3 is TGTGCCAGCGCCAGGGACGGGGGAAAACCTGGCTACACCTTC.

This clonotype was observed many times. This chain joins TRBV15 and TRBJ2-7; D perhaps matches TRBD2 (6 bases). From germline, CDR1 is LNHNV and CDR2 YYDKDF (reference sequence). The CDR3 is 15 amino acids. Trimming removed 0 bases at V and 0 bases at J, with 9 bases between. This chain's CDR3 is CATSRDGTYSYEQYF. The DNA of the CDR3 is TGTGCCACCAGCAGAGACGGGACTTACTCCTACGAGCAGTACTTC.

Many counts were recorded for this clonotype. V gene TRBV12-3 or TRBV12-4 combines with J gene TRBJ2-3, with D hard to call. V was clipped by 3 bases and J by 3 bases, with 10 bases between them. There are 14 residues in the CDR3. CDR3 DNA: TGTGCCAGCAGTTTTCAGAAGATTACAGATACGCAGTATTTT. Translating it yields CASSFQKITDTQYF.

This clonotype has at least ten counts. The chain carries TRBV24-1 and TRBJ1-5, with 7 positions matching TRBD1. The V segment lost 5 bases and the J segment 5 bases; nucleotides outside the gene matches: 5. This CDR3 is built from 14 residues. The germline V gene encodes CDR1 KGHDR and CDR2 SFDVKD. The CDR3 region is CATSARGNHQPQHF. CDR3 coding DNA: TGTGCCACCAGTGCCAGGGGGAACCATCAGCCCCAGCATTTT.

The table lists this clonotype with many counts. The chain uses TRBV7-3 and TRBJ2-5; D call uncertain. This CDR3 region has 14 residues. Germline assignment: CDR1 SGHTA and CDR2 FQGTGA. Trimming took off 4 bases at V and 5 bases at J, with 14 bases between the two ends. CDR3 loop: CASSYTGVGETQYF. CDR3 sequence (DNA): TGTGCCAGCAGCTATACGGGCGTTGGGGAGACCCAGTACTTC.

This clonotype was seen many times. J is TRBJ2-5 and V is TRBV9; D is perhaps TRBD2 (5 bases). The ends were cut back, 4 bases at V and 2 bases at J, with 15 bases in the middle. This CDR3 spans 15 amino acids. CDR1 is SGDLS, CDR2 YYNGEE, per germline. CDR3 coding DNA: TGTGCCAGCAGCTCAAAGGAGGCTTATCAAGAGACCCAGTACTTC. Protein: CASSSKEAYQETQYF.

The table lists this clonotype with many counts. J is TRBJ2-7 and V is TRBV4-2; D remains unclear. The CDR3 runs 15 residues. Per the germline V gene, CDR1 is LGHNA and CDR2 is YNFKEQ. V was pared by 0 bases and J by 2 bases, with 11 bases between. The DNA for the CDR3 is TGTGCCAGCAGCCAAGATGTCGCAGGAACCTACGAGCAGTACTTC. Its translation is CASSQDVAGTYEQYF.

This clonotype was seen repeatedly, ten times or more. The chain joins TRBV20-1 to TRBJ2-3, with 10 bases that match TRBD2. V shed 0 bases and J 4 bases; nucleotides not matched to a gene: 4. CDR1 and CDR2 (germline): DFQATT, SNEGSKA (reference sequence). This CDR3 spans 15 amino acids. This CDR3 is CSARESGRDADTQYF. In DNA, the CDR3 is TGCAGTGCTAGAGAGAGCGGGAGGGACGCAGATACGCAGTATTTT.

Many counts were recorded for this clonotype. The rearrangement links TRBV7-2 to TRBJ1-2; D is unclear. Trimming took 4 bases from V and 3 from J, leaving 9 bases between them. This CDR3 is built from 13 residues. Germline CDR1 SGHTA, CDR2 FQGNSA. The CDR3 DNA is TGTGCCAGCAGCTCTAGGACGGACTATGGCTACACCTTC. The encoded protein is CASSSRTDYGYTF.

This clonotype has a count of ten or more. The chain employs TRBV6-5 and TRBJ2-7; 9 positions match TRBD1. Germline trimming cut 0 bases from V and 6 bases from J; bases unmatched to any gene: 6. The CDR3 runs 15 residues. Per germline, CDR1 MNHEY and CDR2 SVGAGI. The CDR3 sequence is CASSYSGTGTSEQYF. The CDR3 DNA reads as TGTGCCAGCAGTTACTCTGGGACAGGGACGTCCGAGCAGTACTTC.

This clonotype was observed at least ten times. The genes are TRBV6-1 and TRBJ2-1; 8 bases match TRBD2. The CDR3 has 15 amino acids. CDR1 is MNHNS and CDR2 is SASEGT in the germline V gene. Germline trimming cut 6 bases from V and 5 bases from J; bases unmatched to any gene: 9. CDR3 sequence (DNA): TGTGCCAGCAGGGCAAGCGGGAGCTCGAACAATGAGCAGTTCTTC. This translates into CASRASGSSNNEQFF.

This clonotype was found many times. The genes are TRBV12-3 or TRBV12-4 and TRBJ1-4; D is ambiguous. The germline V and J ends were trimmed by 6 bases and 8 bases, with 16 bases remaining between them. CDR3 length equals 14 residues. The DNA for the CDR3 is TGTGCCAGCAGCCCGAGGGCGCAGAAAGAAAAACTGTTTTTT. Its translation: CASSPRAQKEKLFF.

This clonotype has at least ten counts. The chain links TRBV12-3 or TRBV12-4 to TRBJ2-2, with no clear D. The germline V and J ends were trimmed by 5 bases and 3 bases, with 10 bases remaining between them. This CDR3 has 14 residues. The CDR3 bases are TGTGCCAGCAGTCTCCTGATGGACACCGGGGAGCTGTTTTTT. Its translation: CASSLLMDTGELFF.

This clonotype has a count of ten or more. The chain is built from TRBV9 and TRBJ2-7, with 13 bases identical to TRBD2. The CDR3 spans 16 residues. Trimming removed 4 bases from V and 2 bases from J; junction bases left unmatched: 6. In germline, CDR1 is SGDLS, CDR2 YYNGEE. The CDR3 DNA reads TGTGCCAGCAGCACGGGACTAGCGGGGAAAACCTACGAGCAGTACTTC. Encoded protein: CASSTGLAGKTYEQYF.

This clonotype was found many times. The chain combines TRBV27 with TRBJ2-3; D is perhaps TRBD2 (5 bases). Germline V lookup: CDR1 MNHEY, CDR2 SMNVEV (reference sequence). Trimming removed 7 bases from V and 2 bases from J, with 10 bases in between. The CDR3 is made up of 13 amino acids. CDR3 nucleotide sequence: TGTGCCAGCAACCCCCGGGACACAGATACGCAGTATTTT. Translation: CASNPRDTDTQYF.